Each of the 30 T cell receptor beta chains below was sequenced from the same sample in a study of cytomegalovirus exposure and HLA in healthy donors. The study ran its PCR with 60 Vbeta and 13 Jbeta primers. The protocol was immunoSEQ multiplex PCR, while the TCRdb copy is restricted to in-frame clones and leaves out a portion. Of around 100,000 clones listed, around four fifths are singletons. Sequencing was carried out using PBMCs. Receptor source: a woman in her forties in good health and CMV-seronegative.

The chain employs TRBV2 and TRBJ1-6, with a tentative D call TRBD1 (6 bases). Germline loops: CDR1 SNHLY, CDR2 FYNNEI. The CDR3 extends over 15 amino acids. V was pared by 3 bases and J by 6 bases, with 12 bases between. The DNA for the CDR3 is TGTGCCAGCAGTGACAGGGGATTCGGTAATTCACCCCTCCACTTT. This encodes CASSDRGFGNSPLHF.

The chain carries TRBV5-5 and TRBJ2-1, with TRBD2 as a possible D gene (5 bases). The V end lost 4 bases, the J end lost 6 bases, and 11 bases lay between the germline ends. The CDR3 totals 13 residues. In germline, CDR1 is SGHKS, CDR2 YYEKEE (reference sequence). Here the CDR3 reads CASSRILVNEQFF. The CDR3 nucleotides are TGTGCCAGCAGCCGAATACTAGTCAATGAGCAGTTCTTC.

The chain employs TRBV28 and TRBJ1-5; unclear D gene. The ends were cut back, 6 bases at V and 3 bases at J, with 6 bases in the middle. This CDR3 spans 12 amino acids. Germline values: CDR1 MDHEN, CDR2 SYDVKM. The CDR3 DNA sequence: TGTGCCAGCAGCCACTCCAATCAGCCCCAGCATTTT. It encodes CASSHSNQPQHF.

This rearrangement joins TRBV4-1 to TRBJ2-5; 7 nucleotides match TRBD2. The CDR3 runs to 14 residues. The V gene end was trimmed by 6 bases and the J gene end by 5 bases; junction bases not matched to a gene: 9. Germline CDR1 reads MGHRA; CDR2 reads YSYEKL. Here the CDR3 DNA reads TGCGCCAGCAGTGGGCGGGGAGGGACGGAGACCCAGTACTTC. The encoded protein is CASSGRGGTETQYF.

The gene calls are TRBV28 and TRBJ2-3; D unresolved. The CDR3 has 13 amino acids. Between the trimmed V and J ends, which lost 3 bases and 3 bases, there was a span of 7 bases. Germline CDR1 is MDHEN and CDR2 is SYDVKM. CDR3 region: CASSLAGTDTQYF. CDR3 DNA: TGTGCCAGCAGTTTGGCCGGGACAGATACGCAGTATTTT.

The chain links TRBV27 to TRBJ2-2; 7 positions agree with TRBD1. This CDR3 comprises 15 residues. Looked up from germline, CDR1 is MNHEY and CDR2 is SMNVEV (reference sequence). V dropped 6 bases and J dropped 6; count of bases not matched to a gene: 10. The CDR3 spells CASSPSPQGAGELFF. The CDR3 region has the DNA TGTGCCAGCAGCCCCTCACCCCAGGGGGCCGGGGAGCTGTTTTTT.

V gene TRBV28 combines with J gene TRBJ1-3; 10 bases map to TRBD1. The V segment lost 4 bases and the J segment 4 bases; nucleotides outside the gene matches: 10. This CDR3 contains 17 residues. In germline, CDR1 is MDHEN, CDR2 SYDVKM. CDR3 sequence (DNA): TGTGCCAGCAGTTCGGTATCGACAGGGGGCGGAGGAAACACCATATATTTT. Amino acid sequence: CASSSVSTGGGGNTIYF.

The chain employs TRBV28 and TRBJ2-1; 11 bases are shared with TRBD2. Trimming removed 6 bases from V and 4 bases from J; junction bases left unmatched: 5. CDR3 length: 15 residues. The V gene's germline CDR1 is MDHEN and CDR2 SYDVKM. In nucleotides, the CDR3 is TGTGCCAGCAGGGGAGGGACTAGCGGTTACAATGAGCAGTTCTTC. This translates into CASRGGTSGYNEQFF.

This rearrangement joins TRBV18 to TRBJ2-7; 7 positions match TRBD2. Germline V lookup: CDR1 KGHSH, CDR2 LQKENI. V was clipped by 6 bases and J by 5 bases; unmatched bases: 10. The CDR3 is 14 residues long. The CDR3 protein is CASSGGTGRNEQYF. The CDR3 DNA reads as TGTGCCAGCTCGGGAGGGACCGGGAGGAACGAGCAGTACTTC.

The chain carries TRBV7-2 and TRBJ1-2; 8 nucleotides agree with TRBD1. V was pared by 2 bases and J by 9 bases, with 8 bases of the junction left unmatched. The CDR3 covers 14 residues. Germline V lookup: CDR1 SGHTA, CDR2 FQGNSA. The CDR3 is CASSLLQGAGSYTF. For the CDR3, the DNA is TGTGCCAGCAGCTTACTCCAGGGGGCAGGTAGCTACACCTTC.

The CDR3 region is CASSPNTQVYGYTF. In DNA form, the CDR3 reads TGTGCCAGCAGCCCTAACACCCAGGTCTATGGCTACACCTTC. The J gene is TRBJ1-2, the V gene TRBV16; D not resolved. The germline gives CDR1 KGHSY, CDR2 FQNENV. This CDR3 comprises 14 residues. V lost 4 bases to trimming and J lost 4 bases, with 13 bases between them.

J is TRBJ2-1 and V is TRBV4-1; D is possibly TRBD2 (5 bases). The germline V and J ends were trimmed by 0 bases and 9 bases, with 9 bases remaining between them. The CDR3 is 13 amino acids. CDR1 MGHRA and CDR2 YSYEKL come from the germline V gene. The CDR3 DNA sequence: TGCGCCAGCAGCCAAGAAACGAGGGTTGAGCAGTTCTTC. It specifies CASSQETRVEQFF.

A single count supports this clone. The chain joins TRBV5-6 to TRBJ2-1, with 9 nucleotides matching TRBD2. Germline V gene lookup returns CDR1 SGHDT and CDR2 YYEEEE. The CDR3 covers 15 residues. V trimming: 2 bases; J trimming: 5 bases; junction bases outside the gene matches: 5. CDR3 DNA: TGTGCCAGCAGCTTCGGGACTAGCCGAAACAATGAGCAGTTCTTC. It encodes CASSFGTSRNNEQFF.

This chain connects TRBV4-1 to TRBJ2-4; 10 bases line up with TRBD2. Germline CDR1 is MGHRA and CDR2 is YSYEKL. V was clipped by 2 bases and J by 0 bases; unmatched bases: 4. The CDR3 consists of 17 residues. CDR3: CASSQPLAGLAKNIQYF. CDR3 DNA: TGCGCCAGCAGCCAACCACTAGCGGGGCTAGCCAAAAACATTCAGTACTTC.

Remarks on this clone: The CDR3 carries no conserved terminal phenylalanine or tryptophan, so it likely arises from a read error. The DNA is left out, because the CDR3 cannot be placed on it with certainty; the CDR3 is given as TCRdb lists it. The rearrangement joins TRBV7-3 to TRBJ1-6; whether TRBD1, the table's D call, matches the DNA was not checked. Inclusive of both ends, the CDR3 amounts to 11 amino acids. Per germline, CDR1 SGHTA and CDR2 FQGTGA. The CDR3 loop is CASDRGTYAQG.

In DNA form, the CDR3 reads TGTGCCAGCAACCGGGCAGGGGAGCCCTACGAGCAGTACTTC. This translates into CASNRAGEPYEQYF. The chain has TRBV11-2 and TRBJ2-7, with D perhaps TRBD1 (6 bases). Trimming cost V 7 bases and J 2 bases, with 15 bases left between them. This CDR3 is built from 14 residues. Germline V gene data show CDR1 as SGHAT and CDR2 as FQNNGV.

This chain joins TRBV9 and TRBJ2-7; D gene uncertain. Germline values: CDR1 SGDLS, CDR2 YYNGEE. The CDR3 loop spans 11 amino acids. Trimming stripped 3 bases from V and 6 bases from J, with 7 bases between. DNA of the CDR3: TGTGCCAGCAGCGCCGGTGGCGAGCAGTACTTC. This encodes CASSAGGEQYF. The variable domain in full, completed from reference TRBV9 and TRBJ2-7, reads DSGVTQTPKHLITATGQRVTLRCSPRSGDLSVYWYQQSLDQGLQFLIQYYNGEERAKGNILERFSAQQFPDLHSELNLSSLELGDSALYFCASSAGGEQYFGPGTRLTVT.

This clone was counted once. The rearrangement links TRBV7-9 to TRBJ2-3; 9 nucleotides agree with TRBD1. CDR1 is SEHNR, CDR2 FQNEAQ, per germline (reference sequence). J lost 0 bases, V lost 8 bases, and 3 bases had no gene match. This CDR3 comprises 14 residues. As DNA, the CDR3 is TGTGCCAGCGGGACAGGGTACAGCACAGATACGCAGTATTTT. The encoded protein is CASGTGYSTDTQYF.

The sample holds one count of this clone. The J gene is TRBJ1-2, the V gene TRBV7-9; D ambiguous. This CDR3 has 14 amino acids. CDR1 and CDR2 from the germline V gene are SEHNR and FQNEAQ (reference sequence). V lost 1 base and J lost 2, with 8 bases in between. The CDR3 region is CASSLGMENYGYTF. The DNA of the CDR3 is TGTGCCAGCAGCTTAGGGATGGAGAACTATGGCTACACCTTC.

V usage is TRBV5-1 and J usage is TRBJ2-3; 8 bases are shared with TRBD2. After removal of 1 base from V and 4 bases from J, the junction contained 8 bases not matched to a gene. From germline, CDR1 is SGHRS and CDR2 YFSETQ. This CDR3 is 16 amino acids long. CDR3 amino acids: CASSLFGTRGSDTQYF. In DNA, the CDR3 is TGCGCCAGCAGCTTGTTCGGGACTAGGGGGTCAGATACGCAGTATTTT.

In its sample, this clone was seen once. The chain couples TRBV28 to TRBJ2-7; possibly TRBD1 for D (6 bases). Trimming took 11 bases from V and 4 from J, leaving 18 bases between them. Germline loops: CDR1 MDHEN, CDR2 SYDVKM. The CDR3 contains 13 residues. The CDR3 coding sequence is TGTGCCTGCCAAGGGACACCCACGTACGAGCAGTACTTC. This gives the protein CACQGTPTYEQYF.

The chain recombines TRBV7-2 with TRBJ2-7; D is unresolved. This CDR3 has 13 amino acids. Per the germline V gene, CDR1 is SGHTA and CDR2 is FQGNSA. V was cut by 5 bases and J by 6 bases, with 14 bases left in between. CDR3 nucleotides: TGTGCCAGCAGCCCCCATCTAGTCGGCGAGCAGTACTTC. This encodes CASSPHLVGEQYF.

The rearrangement links TRBV6-6 to TRBJ1-5, with 7 positions matching TRBD1. The CDR3 runs 15 residues. V trimming: 5 bases; J trimming: 3 bases; junction bases outside the gene matches: 7. Germline V gene lookup returns CDR1 MNHNY and CDR2 SVGAGI (reference sequence). CDR3 loop: CASSDRDSFNQPQHF. The CDR3 DNA reads as TGTGCCAGCAGTGACCGGGACAGCTTCAATCAGCCCCAGCATTTT.

The chain is built from TRBV4-2 and TRBJ2-3; D not resolved. Germline V lookup: CDR1 LGHNA, CDR2 YNFKEQ. Trimming removed 0 bases from V and 2 bases from J, with 9 bases in between. CDR3 length: 15 amino acids. The CDR3 DNA reads as TGTGCCAGCAGCCAAGATCTCACAAACACAGATACGCAGTATTTT. This sequence encodes CASSQDLTNTDTQYF.

The V and J genes are TRBV7-9 and TRBJ1-1; D remains ambiguous. This CDR3 region has 12 residues. CDR1 and CDR2 (germline): SEHNR, FQNEAQ (reference sequence). V lost 3 bases, J lost 10 bases, and 12 bases lay in between. CDR3 coding DNA: TGTGCCAGCAGCTTGAATGTGGAGGGAGCTTTCTTT. Its protein product is CASSLNVEGAFF. The whole variable domain, remainder taken from reference TRBV7-9 and TRBJ1-1, is DTGVSQNPRHKITKRGQNVTFRCDPISEHNRLYWYRQTLGQGPEFLTYFQNEAQLEKSRLLSDRFSAERPKGSFSTLEIQRTEQGDSAMYLCASSLNVEGAFFGQGTRLTVV.

This chain connects TRBV5-5 to TRBJ2-7; D ambiguous. There are 11 residues in the CDR3. Germline loops: CDR1 SGHKS, CDR2 YYEKEE (reference sequence). Trimming pared 4 bases from V and 7 bases from J, leaving 9 bases between. DNA for the CDR3: TGTGCCAGCAGCCTTCAGTGGGAGCAGTACTTC. It codes for CASSLQWEQYF.

The V and J genes are TRBV29-1 and TRBJ1-4; 10 bases map to TRBD1. There are 13 residues in the CDR3. CDR1 SQVTM and CDR2 ANQGSEA come from the germline V gene. With 6 bases clipped from V and 7 bases from J, the junction kept 5 bases outside the gene matches. CDR3 bases: TGCAGCGTGAAGACAGGGGGCGGTGAAAAACTGTTTTTT. This sequence encodes CSVKTGGGEKLFF.

This clone has just one count. This chain connects TRBV11-1 to TRBJ2-3, with TRBD2 as a possible D gene (7 bases). The V end was cut by 5 bases, the J end by 3 bases, with 21 bases between. The V gene's germline CDR1 is SGHAT and CDR2 FQDESV (reference sequence). CDR3 length: 17 amino acids. The CDR3 sequence is CASSTRFGGRRTDTQYF. CDR3 coding DNA: TGTGCCAGCAGCACCCGCTTCGGGGGGCGAAGGACAGATACGCAGTATTTT.

The chain joins TRBV27 to TRBJ1-1; TRBD1 matches 7 bases. V shed 5 bases, J shed 6 bases, and the junction held 9 bases outside the gene matches. Germline lookup yields CDR1 MNHEY and CDR2 SMNVEV (reference sequence). The CDR3 is 14 amino acids. The CDR3 reads CASSPQPQGAEAFF. CDR3 coding DNA: TGTGCCAGCAGTCCTCAACCTCAGGGGGCTGAAGCTTTCTTT.

The rearrangement uses TRBV5-4 and TRBJ2-5; D is uncertain. The J call could be wrong; TRBJ2-7 is a better fit for the DNA end. CDR1 and CDR2 from the germline V gene are SGHNT and YYREEE (reference sequence). CDR3 size: 13 residues. The CDR3 region has the DNA TGTGCCAGCAGCGCGCCGGCGAGCGACGAGCAGTACTTC. Translation: CASSAPASDEQYF.